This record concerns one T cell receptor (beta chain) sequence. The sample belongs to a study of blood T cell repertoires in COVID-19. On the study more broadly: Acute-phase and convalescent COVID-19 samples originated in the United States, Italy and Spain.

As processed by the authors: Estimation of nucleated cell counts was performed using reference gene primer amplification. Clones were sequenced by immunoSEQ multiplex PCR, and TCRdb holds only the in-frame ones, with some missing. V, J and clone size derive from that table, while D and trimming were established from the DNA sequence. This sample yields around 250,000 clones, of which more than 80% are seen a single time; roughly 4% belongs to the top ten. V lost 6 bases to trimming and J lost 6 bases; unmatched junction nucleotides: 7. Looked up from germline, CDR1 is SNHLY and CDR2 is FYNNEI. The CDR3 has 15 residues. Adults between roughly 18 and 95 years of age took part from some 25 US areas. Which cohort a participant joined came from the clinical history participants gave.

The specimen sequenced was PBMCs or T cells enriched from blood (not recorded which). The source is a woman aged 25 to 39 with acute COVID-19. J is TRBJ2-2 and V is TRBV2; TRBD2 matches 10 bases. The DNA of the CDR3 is TGTGCCAGCAGCCTACTAGCGGGAATTTCCGGGGAGCTGTTTTTT. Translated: CASSLLAGISGELFF.